These T cell receptor beta chains were read from a single sample in a study of T cell clonotyping in hematopoietic cell transplantation. Clones were read by immunoSEQ multiplex PCR, and TCRdb kept only the in-frame ones, dropping some. This table holds over 8,000 clones, over 75% found once. Sequencing was performed on peripheral blood mononuclear cells, taken before stem cell transplant. Receptor source: a woman aged 50 to 60 with chronic myeloid leukemia. Some clones in this sample may be carry-over from other donors' samples. Both conserved end residues are part of each CDR3. Each record gives: V gene, J gene, D gene, clone size, CDR3 protein, CDR3 DNA. A D gene is named only where the DNA matches it firmly. Where a row states a size, it is once, few, many or the class of an expanded clone; other rows omit it.

TRBV2,TRBJ1-5,.,.,CASILRGGQPQHF,TGTGCCAGCATCCTTAGGGGAGGGCAGCCCCAGCATTTT
TRBV23-1,TRBJ2-7,TRBD1,.,CASSQGDRGESGSYEQYF,TGCGCCAGCAGTCAGGGGGACAGGGGGGAAAGCGGGTCCTACGAGCAGTACTTC
TRBV28,TRBJ2-7,TRBD1,.,CASSSGTESYEQYF,TGTGCCAGCAGTTCCGGGACAGAAAGCTACGAGCAGTACTTC
TRBV30,TRBJ1-1,.,.,CAWRPGGLAEAFF,TGTGCCTGGAGACCCGGGGGGCTGGCTGAAGCTTTCTTT
TRBV21-1,TRBJ1-1,.,.,CASSKPRGDVTEAFF,TGTGCCAGCAGCAAACCGAGGGGCGATGTCACTGAAGCTTTCTTT
TRBV29-1,TRBJ2-7,.,.,CSVGGLDYEQYF,TGCAGCGTTGGAGGACTGGACTATGAGCAGTACTTC
TRBV2,TRBJ1-4,.,.,CASMDLGKSNEKLFF,TGTGCCAGCATGGACCTAGGCAAGTCTAATGAAAAACTGTTTTTT
TRBV7-2,TRBJ2-1,TRBD2,.,CASSPSGTSYNEQFF,TGTGCCAGCAGCCCGAGCGGGACCTCCTACAATGAGCAGTTCTTC
TRBV2,TRBJ1-1,.,.,CASTTGLNTEAFF,TGTGCCAGCACCACAGGACTGAACACTGAAGCTTTCTTT
TRBV7-6,TRBJ2-1,TRBD1,.,CASSYLGTGYNEQFF,TGTGCCAGCAGCTATCTTGGGACAGGGTACAATGAGCAGTTCTTC
TRBV28,TRBJ2-7,.,.,CASRAVVADYSYEQYF,TGTGCCAGCAGGGCCGTAGTAGCGGATTACTCCTACGAGCAGTACTTC
TRBV11-2,TRBJ2-1,TRBD1,.,CASSPRTGRNNEQFF,TGTGCCAGCAGCCCTAGGACAGGACGAAACAATGAGCAGTTCTTC
TRBV11-2,TRBJ2-2,.,.,CASSLVRGNTGELFF,TGTGCCAGCAGCTTAGTGCGAGGGAACACCGGGGAGCTGTTTTTT
TRBV7-9,TRBJ2-1,TRBD2,few,CASSLITSVGEQFF,TGTGCCAGCAGCTTAATTACTAGCGTTGGTGAGCAGTTCTTC
TRBV30,TRBJ2-3,TRBD1,.,CAWSPQGMVTDTQYF,TGTGCCTGGAGTCCACAGGGGATGGTGACAGATACGCAGTATTTT
TRBV28,TRBJ2-7,.,once,CASSLSGGGRPLAYEQYF,TGTGCCAGCAGTTTATCCGGAGGGGGCAGGCCTCTCGCCTACGAGCAGTACTTC